These T cell receptor beta chains were read from a single sample in a study of control samples from healthy donors and cancer patients. Profiling relied on immunoSEQ multiplex PCR, and the TCRdb table lists in-frame clones only, not all of them. The data show 50,000 or so clones, just over 85% seen once. Source material: PBMCs. All receptors come from a woman between 50 and 59 years old with lung cancer. The CDR3 runs from the conserved cysteine through the conserved F or W. The D gene is left open where the match is weak. Not all rows give a size; the values are once, few, many and, for expanded clones, a class.

>TRBD1|TRBJ2-7|-|TRBV3-1/TRBV3-2
TGTGCCAGCAGCCAAGATGTCGCGAGACAGGGGTCCTACGAGCAGTACTTC
CASSQDVARQGSYEQYF
>TRBD1|TRBJ2-3|-|TRBV12-3/TRBV12-4
TGTGCCAGCAGCAACCGGGACAGTGAGTGGTATTTT
CASSNRDSEWYF
>TRBD1|TRBJ2-6|-|TRBV28
TGTGCCAGCAGTCGGGACAGGGGGCGATCTGGGGCCAACGTCCTGACTTTC
CASSRDRGRSGANVLTF
>-|TRBJ2-7|-|TRBV7-2
TGTGCCAGCAGCGAAAGGGAAACCGGGACGGACTCCTACGAGCAGTACTTC
CASSERETGTDSYEQYF
>-|TRBJ1-1|-|TRBV5-6
TGTGCCAGCAGCTTGAGACACGCACAGAACACTGAAGCTTTCTTT
CASSLRHAQNTEAFF
>-|TRBJ2-5|-|TRBV25-1
TGTGCCAGCAGTGGACAGGTTCTAGAGACCCAGTACTTC
CASSGQVLETQYF
>-|TRBJ1-5|-|TRBV11-2
TGTGCCAGCAGCTTAGAAGCCGATCAGCCCCAGCATTTT
CASSLEADQPQHF
>-|TRBJ1-5|-|TRBV7-2
TGTGCCAGCAGCTTAGTTGACGGCCAGCCCCAGCATTTT
CASSLVDGQPQHF
>-|TRBJ1-2|-|TRBV4-1
TGCGCCAGCAGCCAAGATCGGGGCAGGGCCTACACCTTC
CASSQDRGRAYTF
>-|TRBJ2-1|-|TRBV24-1
TGTGCCACCAGTGAGCTAAAATACAATGAGCAGTTCTTC
CATSELKYNEQFF
>-|TRBJ1-1|medium-sized|TRBV6-2/TRBV6-3
TGTGCCAGCACCCCGGACCTCTACACTGAAGCTTTCTTT
CASTPDLYTEAFF
>-|TRBJ2-2|few|TRBV6-6
TGTGCCAGCAGTTACTCGATTGAGGTGGAGCTGTTTTTT
CASSYSIEVELFF
>-|TRBJ1-1|-|TRBV19
TGTGCCAGTAGTATTAGGGGGAACACTGAAGCTTTCTTT
CASSIRGNTEAFF
>-|TRBJ1-2|-|TRBV11-2
TGTGCCAGCAGCTTAGCAGCGGCTTCTCAATATGGCTACACCTTC
CASSLAAASQYGYTF
>-|TRBJ1-1|once|TRBV18
TGTGCCAGCTCACTAGGGCACAGTCGAAACACTGAAGCTTTCTTT
CASSLGHSRNTEAFF
>TRBD1|TRBJ1-3|-|TRBV6-5
TGTGCCAGCAGTTACTCGAACAGGGGTGGAAACACCATATATTTT
CASSYSNRGGNTIYF
>-|TRBJ1-2|-|TRBV10-1
TGCGCCAGCAGTGCGGCCGGAGACTATGGCTACACCTTC
CASSAAGDYGYTF
>-|TRBJ1-5|-|TRBV12-3/TRBV12-4
TGTGCCAGCAGTTTATGGGCTCAGCCCCAGCATTTT
CASSLWAQPQHF
>-|TRBJ2-2|-|TRBV5-6
TGTGCCAGCAGCCCGGGTGGATGGTCGAACACCGGGGAGCTGTTTTTT
CASSPGGWSNTGELFF
>-|TRBJ1-1|-|TRBV11-3
TGTGCCAGCAGCTTAAAACCTTTCCTGAACACTGAAGCTTTCTTT
CASSLKPFLNTEAFF
>-|TRBJ1-5|-|TRBV6-2/TRBV6-3
TGTGCCAGCAGTTATAACCAGAATCAGCCCCAGCATTTT
CASSYNQNQPQHF
>-|TRBJ2-5|-|TRBV18
TGTGCCAGCTCACGACGATTGGGGACCCAGTACTTC
CASSRRLGTQYF
>-|TRBJ1-2|-|TRBV2
TGTGCCTCCATAGGGGGAGCGTATGGCTACACCTTC
CASIGGAYGYTF
>-|TRBJ1-1|-|TRBV28
TGTGCCAGCAATATTAACTTGAACACTGAAGCTTTCTTT
CASNINLNTEAFF
>-|TRBJ2-1|few|TRBV5-1
TGCGCCAGCAGCGAGGTCCAAAGAGGGGAGCAGTTCTTC
CASSEVQRGEQFF
>TRBD1|TRBJ1-2|-|TRBV7-2
TGTGCCAGCAGCTTAGCAGCCGACAGGGAGGGTGGCTACACCTTC
CASSLAADREGGYTF
>-|TRBJ1-1|-|TRBV18
TGTGCCAGCTCACCTAGGGGGGAGACTGAAGCTTTCTTT
CASSPRGETEAFF
>TRBD1|TRBJ2-7|-|TRBV29-1
TGCAGCGTTACGGCAACAGGGGCCCAAGCTGGGGGCTACGAGCAGTACTTC
CSVTATGAQAGGYEQYF
>-|TRBJ1-1|-|TRBV27
TGTGCCAGCAGTTTGAAGGGGAACACTGAAGCTTTCTTT
CASSLKGNTEAFF
>TRBD1|TRBJ1-2|-|TRBV5-1
TGCGCCAGCAGCCCCCAGACAGGGACTTTGGAGGGCTACACCTTC
CASSPQTGTLEGYTF
>-|TRBJ1-4|-|TRBV2
TGTGCCAGCAGTCGGAGCCGCCCCACAGAGGAAAAACTGTTTTTT
CASSRSRPTEEKLFF
>-|TRBJ1-1|-|TRBV4-3
TGCGCCAGCAGCCAGTTCAAGAACACTGAAGCTTTCTTT
CASSQFKNTEAFF
>-|TRBJ1-1|-|TRBV6-6
TGTGCCAGCAGTTACTCCGGGGAAAGAGCTTTCTTT
CASSYSGERAFF
>-|TRBJ1-6|once|TRBV9
TGTGCCAGCAGCGTTATGGATAATTCACCCCTCCACTTT
CASSVMDNSPLHF
>-|TRBJ2-4|-|TRBV20-1
TGCAGTGCTACGGGGCTGAACATTCAGTACTTC
CSATGLNIQYF
>TRBD1|TRBJ1-2|-|TRBV19
TGTGCCAGTAGTTCCCGACAGGGAGGCTATGGCTACACCTTC
CASSSRQGGYGYTF
>-|TRBJ1-5|-|TRBV18
TGTGCCAGCTCACTGGGGGGCGCTGGCAATCAGCCCCAGCATTTT
CASSLGGAGNQPQHF
>TRBD1|TRBJ2-2|-|TRBV6-4
TGTGCCAGCAGTGGGACAGGATCCACCGGGGAGCTGTTTTTT
CASSGTGSTGELFF
>-|TRBJ2-7|-|TRBV12-5
TGTGCTAGTGGTTTGAAGGGGAACTCCTACGAGCAGTACTTC
CASGLKGNSYEQYF
>-|TRBJ1-2|-|TRBV11-2
TGTGCCAGCAGCTTAAAATCAGGGGTCGGCTACACCTTC
CASSLKSGVGYTF
>TRBD2|TRBJ2-1|-|TRBV9
TGTGCCAGCAGCCTCCTTAGCGGGGCGGGGGAGCAGTTCTTC
CASSLLSGAGEQFF
>-|TRBJ1-1|-|TRBV7-2
TGTGCCAGCAGCTTAAACTTAGGGGCTATTGAAGCTTTCTTT
CASSLNLGAIEAFF
>TRBD1|TRBJ1-2|-|TRBV28
TGTGCCAGCAGTTCCTGGACAGGGGCTAACTATGGCTACACCTTC
CASSSWTGANYGYTF
>TRBD2|TRBJ2-1|-|TRBV12-5
TGTGCTAGTGGTCCCGGAGGGAGGGCGGACAATGAGCAGTTCTTC
CASGPGGRADNEQFF
>-|TRBJ1-1|-|TRBV6-5
TGTGCCAGCAGCCGCAGGGCGATCATGAACACTGAAGCTTTCTTT
CASSRRAIMNTEAFF
>-|TRBJ2-3|-|TRBV7-2
TGTGCCAGCAGCTGGCGTGGGGGCGGGGGATCCACAGATACGCAGTATTTT
CASSWRGGGGSTDTQYF
>-|TRBJ2-5|-|TRBV2
TGTGCCAGCAGTGAAGCGCTTCGGGGAGAGACCCAGTACTTC
CASSEALRGETQYF
>-|TRBJ1-3|few|TRBV30
TGTGCCTGGAGTGTACGGGGCTCTGGAAACACCATATATTTT
CAWSVRGSGNTIYF
>-|TRBJ1-1|-|TRBV20-1
TGCAGTGCGCCGGTGAACACTGAAGCTTTCTTT
CSAPVNTEAFF
>-|TRBJ2-5|-|TRBV19
TGTGCCAGTAGTTTTACAAAAGCTCCTCAAGAGACCCAGTACTTC
CASSFTKAPQETQYF
>-|TRBJ1-4|once|TRBV6-1
TGTGCCAGCAGTGAGAGGGCTGGGGAAAAACTGTTTTTT
CASSERAGEKLFF
>TRBD1|TRBJ1-2|-|TRBV10-3
TGTGCCATCAGTGAACAGGGGAACTATGGCTACACCTTC
CAISEQGNYGYTF
>-|TRBJ1-1|-|TRBV7-2
TGTGCCAGCATTTTCCGGGGGGGTGGGACTGAAGCTTTCTTT
CASIFRGGGTEAFF
>-|TRBJ1-5|-|TRBV7-2
TGTGCCAGCAGCTTAGACAGCCAAAATCAGCCCCAGCATTTT
CASSLDSQNQPQHF
>-|TRBJ1-2|-|TRBV5-1
TGCGCCAGCAGCTTGTATAGTTCGAGCGACTATGGCTACACCTTC
CASSLYSSSDYGYTF